This T cell receptor (beta chain) was captured by sequencing in a study of T-cell reconstitution after alpha-beta-depleted transplantation in children. It was with unique molecular identifiers that the TCRbeta library was prepared. TCRdb recomputed calls from the PCR reads with MiXCR, one row per CDR3 protein. This sample has more than 400,000 distinct CDR3 sequences, with around 46% found just once. V lost 3 bases to trimming and J lost 6 bases, with 9 bases between them. This CDR3 comprises 14 residues. The germline V gene encodes CDR1 MNHEY and CDR2 SVGAGI. This clonotype turned up a few times. The rearrangement uses TRBV6-5 and TRBJ1-6; D not certain. This TCR was sampled from a girl aged 2 to 10 with aplastic anemia, due to receive a stem cell transplant. This sample comprised PBMCs, obtained before TCRalphabeta/CD19-depleted stem cell transplant. As DNA, the CDR3 is TGTGCCAGCAGTTATTCTATGCGTAATTCACCCCTCCACTTT. As protein: CASSYSMRNSPLHF.